Below, 10 T cell receptor beta chains from the same sample are listed, as sequenced in a study of spatial heterogeneity in lung cancer. The sample's time point: sample taken at primary tumor resection. From tumor, nontumor lung or frozen PBMC, whole RNA was taken unsorted for sequencing. TCRdb fed the 5' RACE reads into MiXCR, producing one record per CDR3 protein. This table has some 47,000 distinct CDR3 sequences, less than 8.5% appearing once. The sequencing used PBMCs, collected at surgery. All receptors come from a female donor with early-stage non-small cell lung cancer.

There are a few counts of this clonotype. This chain joins TRBV7-6 and TRBJ2-2, with D perhaps matching TRBD1 (5 bases). CDR1 SGHVS and CDR2 FNYEAQ come from the germline V gene. This CDR3 has 14 amino acids. V lost 4 bases, J lost 8 bases, and 14 bases lay in between. As DNA, the CDR3 is TGTGCCAGCAGCTCCCTAAGGGGAAAGGGGGAGCTGTTTTTT. Encoded protein: CASSSLRGKGELFF.

The chain links TRBV9 to TRBJ2-3; TRBD1 or TRBD2 may be the D gene (6 bases each). Trimming took off 5 bases at V and 5 bases at J, with 18 bases between the two ends. The CDR3 is 15 amino acids. Per the germline V gene, CDR1 is SGDLS and CDR2 is YYNGEE. The CDR3, as DNA: TGTGCCAGCAGTTCTCTCTCGGGGGCGCAAGATACGCAGTATTTT. Translated, it gives CASSSLSGAQDTQYF.

The gene calls are TRBV5-6 and TRBJ2-7; TRBD1 matches at 9 bases. The ends lost 4 bases at V and 4 bases at J; junction bases unmatched: 6. The CDR3 has 14 amino acids. Germline-derived CDR1 and CDR2 are SGHDT and YYEEEE. Written as DNA, the CDR3 is TGTGCCAGCAGCCGGGACAGGGACCGGTACGAGCAGTACTTC. This translates into CASSRDRDRYEQYF.

Points on this clonotype: A read error may explain this, as a much larger clone is one base away. J is TRBJ2-3 and V is TRBV15, with D unclear. The CDR3 has 14 amino acids. Germline V gene lookup returns CDR1 LNHNV and CDR2 YYDKDF (reference sequence). The chain's CDR3 is CVTSRDADTDTQYF. In DNA, the CDR3 is TGTGTCACCAGCAGAGACGCGGACACAGATACGCAGTATTTT.

This clonotype was seen a few times. CDR3 sequence: CASSADYASSYEQYF. The CDR3 DNA is TGCGCCAGCAGCGCGGACTACGCGAGCTCCTACGAGCAGTACTTC. The chain couples TRBV5-1 to TRBJ2-7; D possibly corresponds to TRBD2 (6 bases). Trimming cost V 4 bases and J 0 bases, with 14 bases left between them. Germline V gives CDR1 SGHRS, CDR2 YFSETQ. CDR3 length: 15 amino acids.

This clonotype was observed a handful of times. In nucleotides, the CDR3 is TGTGCCTGGAGTGTCCTGGGTGGGTACAGGGCCTACGAGCAGTACTTC. It translates to CAWSVLGGYRAYEQYF. The chain uses TRBV30 and TRBJ2-7, with a weak D call TRBD1 (6 bases). The germline V gene has CDR1 GTSNPN and CDR2 SVGIG (reference sequence). The CDR3 spans 16 residues. V lost 0 bases, J lost 2 bases, and 17 bases lay in between.

The chain links TRBV6-2 or TRBV6-3 to TRBJ2-2; D may be TRBD1 or TRBD2 (5 bases each). Trimming left V 7 bases short and J 2 bases short, with 17 bases between. This CDR3 has 16 residues. The germline V gene has CDR1 MNHEY and CDR2 SVGEGT. The CDR3 sequence: CASTALGTVNTGELFF. In DNA form, the CDR3 reads TGTGCCAGCACCGCCCTGGGGACCGTAAACACCGGGGAGCTGTTTTTT.

The sample holds a few counts of this clonotype. The J gene is TRBJ1-3, the V gene TRBV28, with D maybe TRBD1 (5 bases). CDR1 is MDHEN and CDR2 is SYDVKM in the germline V gene. CDR3 length equals 18 residues. V was cut by 5 bases and J by 2 bases, with 22 bases left in between. This CDR3 is CASSRRDPGALTGNTIYF. CDR3 sequence (DNA): TGTGCCAGCAGTCGCCGGGACCCTGGGGCACTAACTGGAAACACCATATATTTT.

In this sample, this clonotype turned up a few times. The chain uses TRBV20-1 and TRBJ2-1; TRBD2 matches at 7 bases. The ends lost 1 base at V and 0 bases at J; junction bases unmatched: 0. Germline loops: CDR1 DFQATT, CDR2 SNEGSKA (reference sequence). The CDR3 sequence is 14 residues long. CDR3 loop: CSARGTSSYNEQFF. The CDR3 coding sequence is TGCAGTGCTAGAGGGACTAGCTCCTACAATGAGCAGTTCTTC.

This clonotype was counted between two and nine times. This chain connects TRBV6-2 or TRBV6-3 to TRBJ1-1, with a tentative D call TRBD1 (5 bases). Germline CDR1 and CDR2: MNHEY and SVGEGT. With 7 bases removed from V and 1 base from J, the gap between germline ends came to 13 bases. The CDR3 runs to 14 residues. CDR3 loop: CASIPIGQNTEAFF. DNA for the CDR3: TGTGCCAGCATACCCATCGGACAGAACACTGAAGCTTTCTTT.